This T cell receptor beta chain stems from a study of T cell responses to AZD1222 COVID-19 vaccine. The count of this clone is one. Other nucleotide sequences in the sample specify the same CDR3. The CDR3 runs to 11 residues. The ends were cut back, 0 bases at V and 4 bases at J, with 3 bases in the middle. Germline values: CDR1 DFQATT, CDR2 SNEGSKA (reference sequence). Profiled with immunoSEQ multiplex PCR; TCRdb holds only in-frame clones, not every one. Seen here are more than 140,000 clones, under 95% observed once, and the top ten hold 5%. The rearrangement joins TRBV20-1 to TRBJ2-5; D remains unclear. The receptor's source is an adult in good health. The input for sequencing was peripheral blood, taken on day 0 of AZD1222 vaccination. This chain's CDR3 is CSARDVETQYF. CDR3 nucleotides: TGCAGTGCTAGAGATGTAGAGACCCAGTACTTC.